Listed below are T cell receptor beta chains from one sample, sequenced in a study of cytomegalovirus exposure and HLA in healthy donors. The protocol was immunoSEQ multiplex PCR, while the TCRdb copy is restricted to in-frame clones and leaves out a portion. The sample comprises 110,000 to 150,000 clones, over 65% of which are singletons, and 2.5% to 3% rests with the top ten. Material: PBMCs. All receptors come from a female donor in good health and CMV-seronegative. Both conserved end residues are part of each CDR3. D genes are given only for firm matches. A row's size may be missing; if present it is once, few, many or a size class.

CDR3 DNA	CDR3 protein	clone size	D gene	J gene	V gene
TGTGCCAGCAGCTTGCAGGGCTACAATGAGCAGTTCTTC	CASSLQGYNEQFF	.	.	TRBJ2-1	TRBV5-4
TGTGCCAGCATCCCCGCGAGGGACAGGGGTGGCTACACCTTC	CASIPARDRGGYTF	.	TRBD1	TRBJ1-2	TRBV7-9
TGTGCCAGCAGCTTGTTCGGGGGGAGGGACGAGCAGTACTTC	CASSLFGGRDEQYF	.	TRBD2	TRBJ2-7	TRBV5-5
TGTGCCAGCAGACTAGCGGGAAGGGCGATCGGTGAGCAGTTCTTC	CASRLAGRAIGEQFF	.	TRBD2	TRBJ2-1	TRBV13
TGTGCCAGCAGCTTGGTCGGGAGAAATCAGCCCCAGCATTTT	CASSLVGRNQPQHF	.	.	TRBJ1-5	TRBV7-2
TGTGCCAGCAGCGTAGAATCAGGGAACAGCGGGGAGCTGTTTTTT	CASSVESGNSGELFF	.	.	TRBJ2-2	TRBV9
TGTGCCAGCAGCCTTACCGGGGAGCTGTTTTTT	CASSLTGELFF	.	.	TRBJ2-2	TRBV6-5
TGTGCCAGCAGCTTAGTTCGTACAGATACGCAGTATTTT	CASSLVRTDTQYF	few	.	TRBJ2-3	TRBV7-9
TGTGCCAGCAGCCGGACAGGGGGCTGTGAGCAGTTCTTC	CASSRTGGCEQFF	few	TRBD1	TRBJ2-1	TRBV27
TGTGCCTCGGGAACAGCTGAAGCTTTCTTT	CASGTAEAFF	.	.	TRBJ1-1	TRBV30
TGCGCCAGCAGCTTGGAACAGAAAGATACGCAGTATTTT	CASSLEQKDTQYF	few	.	TRBJ2-3	TRBV5-1
TGTGCCAGCAGCCTATTAGCGGGAGGGAGGGAGACCCAGTACTTC	CASSLLAGGRETQYF	.	TRBD2	TRBJ2-5	TRBV5-6
TGCGCCAGCAGCTTGAGGTGGAGGACCACCTACAATGAGCAGTTCTTC	CASSLRWRTTYNEQFF	.	.	TRBJ2-1	TRBV5-1
TGTGCCAGCAGCCACTCCAAATTATACAATGAGCAGTTCTTC	CASSHSKLYNEQFF	.	.	TRBJ2-1	TRBV27
TGTGCCAGCAGCTTGTGGTCGGGAGGGCCTAGGGAGACCCAGTACTTC	CASSLWSGGPRETQYF	.	TRBD2	TRBJ2-5	TRBV5-5
TGCAGTACCCTGGCGGGAGTAGCGCCCAATGAGCAGTTCTTC	CSTLAGVAPNEQFF	.	TRBD2	TRBJ2-1	TRBV29-1
TGCGCCAGCAGCCACCGAGGAACACCCGACTCCTACAATGAGCAGTTCTTC	CASSHRGTPDSYNEQFF	.	.	TRBJ2-1	TRBV4-1
TGTGCCAGCAGCTACCGGACAGGGATGAACACCGGGGAGCTGTTTTTT	CASSYRTGMNTGELFF	.	TRBD1	TRBJ2-2	TRBV7-8
TGTGCCAGCAGTTTTCGAGAGACCCAGTACTTC	CASSFRETQYF	.	.	TRBJ2-5	TRBV27
TGTGCCAGCTCATCTACAGGGGCAACTAATGAAAAACTGTTTTTT	CASSSTGATNEKLFF	.	TRBD1	TRBJ1-4	TRBV18
TGTGCCAGCAGCCCGGGACAGGGACGAAGCTCCTACAATGAGCAGTTCTTC	CASSPGQGRSSYNEQFF	.	TRBD1	TRBJ2-1	TRBV28
TGTGCCAGCAGCCGTATTGTATCGGGACACCTGAACACTGAAGCTTTCTTT	CASSRIVSGHLNTEAFF	.	.	TRBJ1-1	TRBV5-5
TGTGCCAGCAGCCAAGAAAGAACAGGGTCTTCACCCCTCCACTTT	CASSQERTGSSPLHF	.	.	TRBJ1-6	TRBV4-2
TGTGCCAGCATCCTACAGGGCGGCTCCGAGCAGTACTTC	CASILQGGSEQYF	.	.	TRBJ2-7	TRBV11-2
TGTGCCAGCAGCCAAGATGCGGCGGGCTTTACGCAGTATTTT	CASSQDAAGFTQYF	.	.	TRBJ2-3	TRBV14
TGTGCCAGCAGCGGCCGGAGTGGCTACACCTTC	CASSGRSGYTF	.	.	TRBJ1-2	TRBV9
TGTGCCAGCAGCCCTGGACTAGGCAGAGCCTACGAGCAGTACTTC	CASSPGLGRAYEQYF	once	TRBD2	TRBJ2-7	TRBV4-2